This T cell receptor (beta chain) was obtained from a study of blood T cell repertoires in COVID-19 (dated by TCRdb to 2019 to 2021). Background for the entire study: The collaborator samples originated in the United States, Italy and Spain and spanned the acute and convalescent phases of COVID-19. The material from the prospective study consisted of cDNA or gDNA derived from T cells, B-cell-depleted T cells, or PBMCs. The dataset comprised deeply sampled blood TCRbeta repertoires from subjects exposed to, actively infected with, or recovered from COVID-19. The repertoires were released in a freely available public database intended as a resource for research on the immune response to SARS-CoV-2. Samples came from the ongoing ImmuneRACE study (first 160 participants) plus 1,254 subjects from 6 global collaborators. Nearly every sample came with metadata listing a de-identified subject ID, COVID-19 status, age in years and sex. HLA class I and class II types, where available, came from metadata supplied by the sample provider rather than from assay-based typing. On the study overall, not on this receptor specifically: The amount of clinical and demographic metadata varied by source and participant and was provided uncurated.

Ends trimmed: V by 1 base, J by 7 bases; bases unmatched to a gene: 7. The germline V gene (reference sequence) sets CDR1 to MNHNY and CDR2 to SVGAGI. The CDR3 numbers 15 residues from cysteine through phenylalanine. Kept here is only the CDR3 DNA, which spans 45 bases and is read in frame from base 1. TCRbeta CDR3 regions were amplified from genomic DNA using the immunoSEQ Assay, a bias-controlled multiplex PCR. The authors' analysis ran thus. The number of nucleated cells in each sample was estimated from the amplification of reference gene primers within the assay. To quantify the absolute abundance of each unique TCRbeta CDR3 rearrangement, sequence reads were collapsed and filtered. Productive Simpson clonality was computed per sample as the square root of Simpson's diversity index over productive rearrangements. TCRdb limited this immuneACCESS table to in-frame rearrangements with V and J called. A share of clones is missing; checked studies link under half to unresolved V genes, and the rest is unexplained. V and J calls and clone size come straight from that table; D and trimming were deduced from the DNA. This sample has 100,000 to 150,000 clones in its table, and approximately 91% of those were observed once. In total, the top ten clones hold more than 0.9% of the sample.

Whole blood was collected in K2EDTA tubes by collaborating institutions according to the institutions' own protocols. For TCRbeta analysis, collaborator samples were shipped as frozen whole blood, as isolated PBMCs, or as DNA extracted from either sample type. For this clone: Its antigen is unknown. No quality values exist for individual bases; no much larger clone is one base distant.

The chain couples TRBV6-6 to TRBJ1-5; 7 bases in the middle match TRBD1. This TCR derives from an elderly woman with acute or convalescent COVID-19. Sequenced sample: peripheral blood. The CDR3: CASSYYQQGGQPQHF. The DNA is as follows: TGTGCCAGCAGTTACTACCAACAAGGGGGCCAGCCCCAGCATTTT.